This T cell receptor (beta chain) emerged from a study of blood T cell repertoires in COVID-19. In the original workflow: Reference gene primer amplification gave nucleated cell count estimates. TCRdb keeps only in-frame clones here, not all; method: immunoSEQ multiplex PCR. Clonal size and the V and J genes are those of that table, whereas D and trimming came from the DNA. The profile shows more than 50,000 clones, around four fifths of them singletons. The junction had 15 bases not matched to a gene; V was cut back by 5 bases and J by 3 bases. CDR3 length equals 19 residues. Germline V lookup: CDR1 SEHNR, CDR2 FQNEAQ (reference sequence).

The TCR comes from a woman aged 55 to 70 with acute or convalescent COVID-19. V and J are TRBV7-9 and TRBJ2-5; 13 positions agree with TRBD2. Sequencing used peripheral blood. CDR3 nucleotides: TGTGCCAGCAGCACTCGACAGGGGGGACTAGCGGGGTTAAAAGAGACCCAGTACTTC. This gives the protein CASSTRQGGLAGLKETQYF.